This T cell receptor (beta chain) was profiled in a study of tumour-infiltrating T cells in Burkitt lymphoma. Across the whole study: The Burkitt lymphoma cohort spanned all epidemiological subtypes. Repertoire clonality predicted overall and progression-free survival.

In regard to this clone: Its target is unknown.

Notes on the study in general: Public clonotypes, several, appeared across numerous Burkitt lymphoma patients.

The method was immunoSEQ multiplex PCR; TCRdb's version includes in-frame clones alone and lacks a portion of them. The repertoire has around 45,000 clones, roughly 30% of them found once; the top ten carry over 2.5%. From germline, CDR1 is MDHEN and CDR2 SYDVKM. V lost 3 bases to trimming and J lost 2 bases, with 11 bases between them. The CDR3 is 15 residues long. V usage is TRBV28 and J usage is TRBJ1-5; D possibly corresponds to TRBD1 (6 bases). The specimen sequenced was tumor tissue. The sequence came from a human donor with Burkitt lymphoma. CDR3 sequence (DNA): TGTGCCAGCAGTTTGCAGAGGGGGGGCAATCAGCCCCAGCATTTT. Translation gives CASSLQRGGNQPQHF.